These 13 T cell receptor beta chains share one sample of origin, sequenced in a study of post-analysis software for immune sequencing data. Overall study results and limits: Relative to controls, patients had 4 or 5 TRBV segments at higher frequency, with TRBV5-6, TRBV5-1 and TRBV20-1 among these.

Presence of unique molecular identifiers characterized the TCR beta cDNA libraries. TCRdb used MiXCR to reprocess the PCR reads, holding one entry per CDR3 protein. The table includes some 800,000 distinct CDR3 sequences, under 60% detected once. Their recognized antigens are unknown. The sequenced material came from blood. Source of these receptors: a girl aged 5 to 17 with multiple sclerosis.

V and J are TRBV6-6 and TRBJ2-1; 7 nucleotides match TRBD2. This CDR3 is 15 amino acids long. CDR1 and CDR2 (germline): MNHNY, SVGAGI (reference sequence). V was clipped by 6 bases and J by 5 bases; unmatched bases: 10. The CDR3 loop is CASSRGSLSHNEQFF. CDR3 coding DNA: TGTGCCAGCAGCCGCGGGAGTTTAAGCCACAATGAGCAGTTCTTC.

The V call is TRBV7-3, the J call TRBJ2-7, with D hard to call. V lost 6 bases, J lost 5 bases, and 11 bases lay in between. Per germline, CDR1 SGHTA and CDR2 FQGTGA. The CDR3 runs to 12 residues. The CDR3 protein is CASSQNGDEQYF. As DNA, the CDR3 is TGTGCCAGCAGTCAAAATGGGGACGAGCAGTACTTC.

Only a few counts were recorded for this clonotype. The rearrangement links TRBV6-1 to TRBJ1-5; no definite D call. With 3 bases removed from V and 3 bases from J, the gap between germline ends came to 9 bases. This CDR3 has 14 residues. Per the germline V gene, CDR1 is MNHNS and CDR2 is SASEGT. Here the CDR3 DNA reads TGTGCCAGCAGTGAGTACGGGAACAATCAGCCCCAGCATTTT. Its translation is CASSEYGNNQPQHF.

Ten or more counts support this clonotype. The chain combines TRBV20-1 with TRBJ2-7; D is perhaps TRBD2 (6 bases). Germline lookup yields CDR1 DFQATT and CDR2 SNEGSKA (reference sequence). The CDR3 contains 15 residues. Trimming left V 4 bases short and J 4 bases short, with 20 bases between. CDR3 sequence reads: CSATHHNMGGYEQYF. Written as DNA, the CDR3 is TGCAGTGCTACCCACCATAACATGGGAGGTTACGAGCAGTACTTC.

This clonotype has just a few counts. The V call is TRBV6-1, the J call TRBJ2-7; 10 nucleotides align to TRBD1. Unmatched junction bases numbered 20, after V lost 8 bases and J lost 4 bases. The CDR3 loop spans 18 amino acids. In germline, CDR1 is MNHNS, CDR2 SASEGT. The CDR3 loop reads CASSPGGTGVPPGYEQYF. CDR3 in DNA: TGTGCCAGCTCCCCGGGGGGGACAGGGGTCCCTCCTGGGTACGAGCAGTACTTC.

The V call is TRBV10-3, the J call TRBJ2-6; unclear D gene. This CDR3 is 15 amino acids long. Trimming stripped 3 bases from V and 1 base from J, with 7 bases between. Germline loops: CDR1 ENHRY, CDR2 SYGVKD. CDR3 in amino acids: CAISEARSGANVLTF. The CDR3 DNA follows: TGTGCCATCAGTGAAGCACGATCTGGGGCCAACGTCCTGACTTTC.

This clonotype was seen more than once but under ten times. The chain combines TRBV9 with TRBJ2-3, with a tentative D call TRBD2 (6 bases). The CDR3 is made up of 16 amino acids. The germline CDR1 and CDR2 sequences are SGDLS and YYNGEE. Deletions cut 4 bases from V and 2 bases from J, with 17 bases between. The chain's CDR3 is CASSPGTSSNTDTQYF. In DNA form, the CDR3 reads TGTGCCAGCAGCCCAGGTACTAGCAGCAACACAGATACGCAGTATTTT. Based on the CDR3 plus reference TRBV9 and TRBJ2-3, the full variable domain is DSGVTQTPKHLITATGQRVTLRCSPRSGDLSVYWYQQSLDQGLQFLIQYYNGEERAKGNILERFSAQQFPDLHSELNLSSLELGDSALYFCASSPGTSSNTDTQYFGPGTRLTVL.

As for this clonotype: An end of the junction differs from the germline gene, which may be a read error. The V call is TRBV7-7, the J call TRBJ2-3, with 9 positions matching TRBD2. The CDR3 extends over 15 amino acids. The V gene's germline CDR1 is SSHAT and CDR2 FNYEAQ (reference sequence). The CDR3 coding sequence is TGTGCTAGCAGTCTTACAGGGACTAGCAGCGATACGCAGTATTTT. Protein: CASSLTGTSSDTQYF.

The chain couples TRBV7-9 to TRBJ2-7, with a possible D match to TRBD2 (6 bases). The V and J ends lost 5 bases and 4 bases respectively, with 15 bases between them. Germline loops: CDR1 SEHNR, CDR2 FQNEAQ (reference sequence). The CDR3 consists of 14 residues. As DNA, the CDR3 is TGTGCCAGCAGCCCAGTGGAGGGACCGTACGAGCAGTACTTC. Encoded protein: CASSPVEGPYEQYF.

In regard to this clonotype: The CDR3 carries no conserved terminal phenylalanine or tryptophan, so it likely arises from a read error. This chain joins TRBV6-5 and TRBJ1-1; 11 bases match TRBD1. The CDR3 sequence is 15 residues long. With V trimmed by 0 bases and J by 5 bases, 2 bases remained unmatched. Germline CDR1 reads MNHEY; CDR2 reads SVGAGI. The CDR3 DNA is TGTGCCAGCAGTTACTCGGGGACAGGGGGTACTGAAGCTTTCTGT. It is translated as CASSYSGTGGTEAFC.

The J gene is TRBJ2-1, the V gene TRBV19; 9 bases are shared with TRBD2. The CDR3 spans 17 residues. Trimming took 9 bases from V and 5 from J; bases not matched to a gene: 17. In germline, CDR1 is LNHDA, CDR2 SQIVND (reference sequence). CDR3 amino acids: CASGGPLAGSRNNEQFF. In DNA form, the CDR3 reads TGTGCCAGCGGGGGTCCACTAGCGGGCTCCCGAAACAATGAGCAGTTCTTC.

For this clonotype: At one boundary the junction diverges from the germline segment, which might be a read error. The chain links TRBV10-3 to TRBJ1-5; 9 nucleotides align to TRBD1. The CDR3 runs to 15 residues. The germline V gene has CDR1 ENHRY and CDR2 SYGVKD. DNA of the CDR3: TGTGGCATCTCGGAGGGACAGGGTTTCGATCAGCCCCAGCATTTT. Translated, it gives CGISEGQGFDQPQHF.

The chain couples TRBV5-1 to TRBJ2-3, with D uncertain. Germline V gene data show CDR1 as SGHRS and CDR2 as YFSETQ. This CDR3 contains 13 residues. V was pared by 4 bases and J by 7 bases, with 13 bases between. This chain's CDR3 is CASSPGGPNTQYF. The CDR3 nucleotides are TGCGCCAGCAGCCCTGGTGGGCCAAATACGCAGTATTTT.